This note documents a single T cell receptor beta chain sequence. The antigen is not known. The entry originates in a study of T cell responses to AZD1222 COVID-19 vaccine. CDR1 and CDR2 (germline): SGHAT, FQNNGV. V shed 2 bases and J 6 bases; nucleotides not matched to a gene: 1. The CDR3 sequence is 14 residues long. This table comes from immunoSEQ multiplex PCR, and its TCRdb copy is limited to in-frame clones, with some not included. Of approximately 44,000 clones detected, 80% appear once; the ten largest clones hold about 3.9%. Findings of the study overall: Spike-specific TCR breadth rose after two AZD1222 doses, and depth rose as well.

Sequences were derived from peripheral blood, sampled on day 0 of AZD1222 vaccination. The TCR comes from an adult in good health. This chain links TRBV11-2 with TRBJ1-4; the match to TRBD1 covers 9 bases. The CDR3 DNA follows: TGTGCCAGCAGCTTATGGGACAGGGATGAAAAACTGTTTTTT. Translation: CASSLWDRDEKLFF.